This entry features one T cell receptor (beta chain) sequence. These data belong to a study of blood T cell repertoires in COVID-19. Study at large: Researchers got acute and convalescent COVID-19 samples from the United States, Italy and Spain. In each case, the material was cDNA or gDNA derived from T cells, B-cell-depleted T cells, or PBMCs.

Germline-derived CDR1 and CDR2 are LNHDA and SQIVND (reference sequence). CDR3 length equals 14 residues. The V gene lost 5 bases and the J gene lost 6 bases, with 13 bases spanning the gap. Produced via immunoSEQ multiplex PCR; TCRdb's table is partial and in-frame only. The table lists approximately 120,000 clones, around 83% of them singletons, with 5.5% to 6% in the top ten. The chain uses TRBV19 and TRBJ2-2, with TRBD1 as a possible D gene (6 bases). Sequencing was carried out using peripheral blood. This TCR came from an elderly man with active or convalescent COVID-19. CDR3 coding DNA: TGTGCCAGTAGTTCACAGGGTGACCCCGGGGAGCTGTTTTTT. Translating gives CASSSQGDPGELFF.